Included here is one T cell receptor (beta chain) sequence, with context. The table lists this clone with a count of one. Its specific antigen is unknown. Base qualities are not provided; no much larger clone lies one nucleotide away. The donors were healthy, HIV-negative adults with no recently reported acute infections or vaccinations. Only Caucasian adults living in Nashville, Tennessee, USA were represented among the donors. CD4+ T cells were enriched by magnetic negative selection; naive cells were then positively selected on CD45RA, and the negative fraction formed the memory subset. Blood was obtained by leukapheresis, after which PBMCs were separated by Ficoll-Histopaque density gradient centrifugation and cryopreserved in liquid nitrogen vapor phase. Analytical flow cytometry was used to check the purity and quantity of each magnetically sorted T cell population. Each sorted fraction had its genomic DNA isolated and then quantified by UV absorbance on a Nanodrop 2000c.

This sample is drawn from a study of shared clonotypes between healthy human individuals (dated by TCRdb to 2020 to 2022). Concerning the study at large: Three men and a couple of women, aged 18 to 49 years, made up the cohort. For each donor, CD4 naive and CD4 memory were each run on three plates, CD8 naive on two plates, and CD8 memory on one plate. Blood TCR repertoires of four to six healthy adults were deeply sequenced to estimate repertoire size and the extent of clonotype sharing between individuals. Libraries were prepared and TCR repertoires were sequenced by different laboratories using diverse techniques, in order to increase sequencing depth and limit assay-specific biases. Leukapheresis yielded between about 0.94 and 9.5 billion PBMCs per donor.

TCR CDR3 regions were amplified from genomic DNA by multiplex PCR using the deep immunoSEQ assay. Genomic DNA extracted from each cell subset was distributed evenly over all wells of several immunoSEQ 96-well plates, and each plate served as one replicate. For sorted subsets, each replicate PCR was loaded with approximately 0.2 ug genomic DNA, equivalent to approximately 33,000 T cell genomes. The purified libraries were quantified using a Qubit 3.0 fluorometer, sized with a Bioanalyzer 2100, and then quantified again using the KAPA Library Quantification kit. Each immunoSEQ 96-well plate was sequenced on its own single-read 150-cycle Illumina NextSeq 550 flow cell. In the source study's methods: Because the immunoSEQ output included only junctional sequences and no quality scores, the filtering could not be the same as the filtering used for full-length reads. To assign V/J genes and CDR3, sequences were annotated against IMGT germline references using PyIR, a Python wrapper for IgBLAST v1.9. Reads were filtered out if the reads had weak V/J assignments (E-value above 1e-6), no CDR3, stop codons, out-of-frame junctions, or ambiguous translated residues. V3J clonotypes were defined as sequences sharing the same inferred V gene, J gene, and CDR3 amino acid sequence. The percentage overlap between two repertoires was calculated by dividing the number of shared unique clonotypes by the size of the smaller repertoire. Three approaches were used to assess repertoire richness: RTK rarefaction, the Chao1 estimator, and Recon v2.1 estimates of unobserved clonotypes. Generation probabilities were computed with OLGA for all TCRbeta clonotypes obtained by the gDNA method from a few donors. TCRdb holds this immuneACCESS table with in-frame rearrangements only. Some clones are missing; in checked studies, unresolved V genes explain under half, and the rest has no known cause. The V and J calls and the clone size are those of that table, but D and trimming were determined from the DNA. This sample holds hundreds of thousands of clones; more than 70% were observed only once. Around 1.8% of the sample is taken by the ten largest.

Results and caveats for the whole study, not just this receptor: Across four donors, roughly 5% of naive CD4, roughly 3.5% of naive CD8, 2.3% of memory CD4, and approximately 0.4% of memory CD8 clonotypes were shared. Compared with non-shared clonotypes, clonotypes shared by all four sorted-subset donors had higher generation probabilities. Incomplete sequencing was indicated by rarefaction of sorted-subset datasets, despite the large sequencing depth. Larger estimated clonotype richness was generally found for naive subsets than for memory subsets. Based on pairwise subsampling, the degree of clonotype sharing among donors was expected to be affected by sequencing depth. The genetic and exposure-history diversity represented was limited by the small number of donors. Sampling was restricted to blood, and TCR repertoires in tissues likely differ from the TCR repertoires found in blood.

The sample consisted of memory CD4+ T cells sorted from blood. In the paper's terms, the cell subset or site label means: CD45RA-negative fraction. The sequence derives from a woman in her 30s in good health.

The CDR3 is CASSPVREGTSYEQYF. The sequenced DNA: TGTGCCAGCTCACCGGTTAGGGAGGGAACCTCCTACGAGCAGTACTTC. The rearrangement joined TRBV18 to TRBJ2-7; 7 central bases correspond to TRBD2. V trim: 3 bases; J trim: 0 bases; unmatched bases: 8. The CDR3 spans 16 residues, from the cysteine through the phenylalanine. Of all the DNA, just the CDR3 is kept, 48 bases in frame from base 1. CDR1 and CDR2 were assigned from the germline V gene as KGHSH and LQKENI.